One T cell receptor (beta chain) is described in this entry. The antigen remains undetermined. MiXCR, run by TCRdb on the RT-PCR reads, gives a single entry per CDR3 protein. The sample contains fewer than 700,000 distinct CDR3 sequences, roughly 13% of which appear only once. The data were obtained in a study of response to subunit inactivated influenza vaccine. Study findings and constraints: Researchers suggested that each seasonal influenza vaccination recruits few new T cells.

The J segment lost 5 bases and the V segment lost 3 bases, leaving 6 bases of the junction unmatched. Germline V CDR1 and CDR2: MNHEY, SMNVEV (reference sequence). The CDR3 is made up of 16 amino acids. The chain carries TRBV27 and TRBJ2-3, with 12 bases aligning to TRBD2. This TCR derives from a man between 45 and 60 years old who received an inactivated influenza vaccine. The sample consisted of PBMCs from blood, taken roughly 6 weeks after vaccination. For the CDR3, the DNA is TGTGCCAGCAGTTTCGGACTAGCGGGGAGGAGAGATACGCAGTATTTT. Protein: CASSFGLAGRRDTQYF.